The rows below give T cell receptor beta chains drawn from one sample of a study of blood T cells in healthy people across ages. TCRdb re-called the 5' RACE reads with MiXCR, one entry per CDR3 protein. The data contain roughly 800,000 distinct CDR3 sequences, approximately 24% of them singletons. In addition, the sample was reused for a study of T cells of mothers and their children.

What was sequenced was blood. The origin of the receptors is a boy between 10 and 17 years old in good health. Both conserved end residues are part of each CDR3. Fields, in order: V gene, clone size, J gene, D gene, CDR3 protein, CDR3 DNA. D genes are given only for firm matches. A clone size is listed for some rows: how often the clone was seen (once, few, many), or a class if it is expanded.

TRBV20-1	few	TRBJ2-2	TRBD2	CSARASGGPISANTGELFF	TGCAGTGCTAGAGCTAGCGGGGGGCCGATATCAGCGAACACCGGGGAGCTGTTTTTT
TRBV7-2	NA	TRBJ1-1	NA	CASSPRLGDTEAFF	TGTGCCAGCAGCCCAAGGTTGGGGGACACTGAAGCTTTCTTT
TRBV5-5	NA	TRBJ2-7	TRBD1	CASSLGGTESYEQYF	TGTGCCAGCAGCTTGGGGGGGACAGAGTCCTACGAGCAGTACTTC
TRBV9	NA	TRBJ2-1	TRBD2	CASSVDLFSGAYNEQFF	TGTGCCAGCAGCGTAGATTTGTTTAGCGGGGCCTACAATGAGCAGTTCTTC
TRBV20-1	NA	TRBJ2-1	TRBD2	CRAAGTSSNNEQFF	TGCAGAGCTGCCGGGACTAGCAGCAACAATGAGCAGTTCTTC
TRBV11-2	NA	TRBJ2-1	NA	CASSLDWAASSYNEQFF	TGTGCCAGCAGCTTAGATTGGGCGGCCAGCTCCTACAATGAGCAGTTCTTC
TRBV5-1	NA	TRBJ2-1	TRBD2	CASGSSGGYNEQFF	TGCGCCAGCGGATCTAGCGGGGGCTACAATGAGCAGTTCTTC
TRBV4-2	NA	TRBJ1-1	NA	CASSSHDRFGAFF	TGTGCCAGCAGCTCCCATGACAGGTTCGGGGCTTTCTTT
TRBV29-1	few	TRBJ1-2	NA	CSVGQGVNYGYTF	TGCAGCGTTGGTCAGGGAGTTAACTATGGCTACACCTTC
TRBV10-3	few	TRBJ1-2	NA	CAISSPQFRGYTF	TGTGCCATCAGCTCCCCCCAGTTTCGCGGCTACACCTTC
TRBV5-4	few	TRBJ2-5	NA	CASSLRLDQETQYF	TGTGCCAGCAGCTTGAGACTAGACCAAGAGACCCAGTACTTC
TRBV7-9	many	TRBJ2-7	NA	CASSSDPGGRYF	TGTGCCAGCAGCTCCGACCCCGGGGGTCGGTACTTC
TRBV7-3	few	TRBJ2-3	NA	CASSWSGPGDTQYF	TGTGCCAGCAGCTGGTCGGGGCCAGGGGATACGCAGTATTTT
TRBV12-3/TRBV12-4	few	TRBJ2-5	NA	CASSLTIPQETQYF	TGTGCCAGCAGTCTTACTATCCCCCAAGAGACCCAGTACTTC
TRBV4-2	NA	TRBJ2-3	NA	CASSQVGGREDTQYF	TGTGCCAGCAGCCAAGTGGGGGGGCGGGAAGATACGCAGTATTTT
TRBV29-1	few	TRBJ2-6	NA	CSVARSGANVLTF	TGCAGCGTTGCGAGATCTGGGGCCAACGTCCTGACTTTC
TRBV24-1	few	TRBJ2-5	NA	CATSTGNQETQYF	TGTGCCACCAGTACAGGCAACCAAGAGACCCAGTACTTC
TRBV12-3/TRBV12-4	NA	TRBJ2-3	TRBD1	CASSPGQATDTQYF	TGTGCCAGCAGCCCGGGACAGGCTACAGATACGCAGTATTTT
TRBV12-3/TRBV12-4	NA	TRBJ1-2	NA	CASSLGTEGYTF	TGTGCCAGCAGTTTAGGGACAGAGGGCTACACCTTC
TRBV12-3/TRBV12-4	NA	TRBJ2-5	NA	CASSGRRVETQYF	TGTGCCAGCAGTGGACGACGCGTAGAGACCCAGTACTTC
TRBV20-1	NA	TRBJ2-1	TRBD2	CSALLAGSSYNEQFF	TGCAGTGCTCTCCTAGCGGGAAGCTCCTACAATGAGCAGTTCTTC
TRBV10-3	NA	TRBJ1-2	NA	CASRDGSNYGYTF	TGTGCCAGCCGGGACGGCTCTAACTATGGCTACACCTTC
TRBV6-4	NA	TRBJ2-4	NA	CASSSLASVNIQYF	TGTGCCAGCAGTTCCCTGGCTAGCGTAAACATTCAGTACTTC
TRBV29-1	once	TRBJ2-1	NA	CSVEDIGVGGEYNEQFF	TGCAGCGTTGAAGATATAGGCGTAGGGGGGGAGTACAATGAGCAGTTCTTC
TRBV19	NA	TRBJ2-5	NA	CASSIVIRETQYF	TGTGCCAGTAGTATCGTGATCCGAGAGACCCAGTACTTC
TRBV7-9	once	TRBJ1-1	NA	CASNPQASTEAFF	TGTGCCAGCAACCCCCAGGCATCCACTGAAGCTTTCTTT